Listed below are T cell receptor beta chains from one sample, sequenced in a study of vaccination effects on CD4 cells after COVID-19. Antigen specificity for these receptors is unknown. Clones were read by immunoSEQ multiplex PCR, and TCRdb kept only the in-frame ones, dropping some. The repertoire holds roughly 30,000 clones, with roughly 74% as singletons. The specimen comprised CD4+ T cells from PBMCs cultured with HCoV-NL63 spike peptides, sampled after COVID-19 vaccination. The source of these receptors is a human donor who received a COVID-19 vaccine. Both conserved end residues are part of each CDR3. Each record gives: D gene, clone size, J gene, V gene, CDR3 DNA, CDR3 protein. A D gene is named only where the DNA matches it firmly. Clone size, where shown, is once, few, many, or a class for clones that have expanded.

D gene: TRBD1; clone size: few; J gene: TRBJ1-1; V gene: TRBV27; CDR3 DNA: TGTGCCAGCAGCCCGGACAGGGGAGGAAACACTGAAGCTTTCTTT; CDR3 protein: CASSPDRGGNTEAFF
D gene: -; clone size: few; J gene: TRBJ1-2; V gene: TRBV5-1; CDR3 DNA: TGCGCCAGCAGCTTGGACAGGGTTTGGGGCTACACCTTC; CDR3 protein: CASSLDRVWGYTF
D gene: -; clone size: -; J gene: TRBJ2-3; V gene: TRBV3-1/TRBV3-2; CDR3 DNA: TGTGCCAGCAGCACAATTCTCGCAGATACGCAGTATTTT; CDR3 protein: CASSTILADTQYF
D gene: -; clone size: -; J gene: TRBJ2-3; V gene: TRBV6-4; CDR3 DNA: TGTGCCAGCAGTGACTCCCCAGAGAGCACAGATACGCAGTATTTT; CDR3 protein: CASSDSPESTDTQYF
D gene: -; clone size: -; J gene: TRBJ1-5; V gene: TRBV7-2; CDR3 DNA: TGTGCCAGCAGCTCCCGACGGGGGAATCAGCCCCAGCATTTT; CDR3 protein: CASSSRRGNQPQHF
D gene: TRBD1; clone size: -; J gene: TRBJ2-5; V gene: TRBV30; CDR3 DNA: TGTGCCTGGAGTGCTTACAGGGGGCACAGAGGGGAGACCCAGTACTTC; CDR3 protein: CAWSAYRGHRGETQYF
D gene: -; clone size: -; J gene: TRBJ1-1; V gene: TRBV5-4; CDR3 DNA: TGTGCCAGCAGCTTGGGAGAAAACAGGGCCCCTGAAGCTTTCTTT; CDR3 protein: CASSLGENRAPEAFF
D gene: -; clone size: -; J gene: TRBJ1-5; V gene: TRBV12-1; CDR3 DNA: TGTGCCAGCAGCTACCCTACAAACCGGGACAGGGGGCCCAGGGGCAATCAGCCCCAGCATTTT; CDR3 protein: CASSYPTNRDRGPRGNQPQHF
D gene: TRBD1; clone size: -; J gene: TRBJ2-7; V gene: TRBV20-1; CDR3 DNA: TGCAGTGCTAGTCTTCGGCAGGGGGCGGAAGAGCAGTACTTC; CDR3 protein: CSASLRQGAEEQYF
D gene: TRBD1; clone size: -; J gene: TRBJ2-3; V gene: TRBV5-1; CDR3 DNA: TGCGCCAGCAGCGAGGGACAGGCCTCAGATACGCAGTATTTT; CDR3 protein: CASSEGQASDTQYF
D gene: -; clone size: once; J gene: TRBJ1-5; V gene: TRBV6-5; CDR3 DNA: TGTGCCAGCAGTTACGCGGAGGGTGGTCAGCCCCAGCATTTT; CDR3 protein: CASSYAEGGQPQHF
D gene: -; clone size: -; J gene: TRBJ2-5; V gene: TRBV3-1/TRBV3-2; CDR3 DNA: TGTGCCAGCAGCCAAGTTCGGGGGAGAGGGGAGACCCAGTACTTC; CDR3 protein: CASSQVRGRGETQYF
D gene: -; clone size: once; J gene: TRBJ1-5; V gene: TRBV27; CDR3 DNA: TGTGCCAGCAGGGGTATAGGGCCCCAGCATTTT; CDR3 protein: CASRGIGPQHF
D gene: -; clone size: -; J gene: TRBJ2-7; V gene: TRBV5-1; CDR3 DNA: TGCGCCAGCAGCTTGGTAGAGACTGAGACCTACGAGCAGTACTTC; CDR3 protein: CASSLVETETYEQYF
D gene: -; clone size: few; J gene: TRBJ2-2; V gene: TRBV19; CDR3 DNA: TGTGCCAGTAGTATAACTGTCTCGAACACCGGGGAGCTGTTTTTT; CDR3 protein: CASSITVSNTGELFF
D gene: TRBD1; clone size: -; J gene: TRBJ2-2; V gene: TRBV6-1; CDR3 DNA: TGTGCCAGCAGTGAAGGGACAGGGGCCGGGGAGCTGTTTTTT; CDR3 protein: CASSEGTGAGELFF
D gene: -; clone size: -; J gene: TRBJ2-7; V gene: TRBV27; CDR3 DNA: TGTGCCAGCACCCGGGAGTACGGCGGCGAGCAGTACTTC; CDR3 protein: CASTREYGGEQYF
D gene: TRBD1; clone size: -; J gene: TRBJ1-1; V gene: TRBV12-3/TRBV12-4; CDR3 DNA: TGTGCCAGCAGCTCGCAGGGGGCGATTGAAGCTTTCTTT; CDR3 protein: CASSSQGAIEAFF
D gene: -; clone size: -; J gene: TRBJ1-1; V gene: TRBV12-3/TRBV12-4; CDR3 DNA: TGTGCCAGCAACCGGGACGCCCGTTCTGAAGCTTTCTTT; CDR3 protein: CASNRDARSEAFF
D gene: -; clone size: -; J gene: TRBJ1-2; V gene: TRBV12-3/TRBV12-4; CDR3 DNA: TGTGCCAGCAGTTCTACACCCTTCAACACCTTC; CDR3 protein: CASSSTPFNTF
D gene: -; clone size: -; J gene: TRBJ2-2; V gene: TRBV3-1/TRBV3-2; CDR3 DNA: TGTGCCAGCAGGGTGGACACGAACACCGGGGAGCTGTTTTTT; CDR3 protein: CASRVDTNTGELFF
D gene: -; clone size: -; J gene: TRBJ2-6; V gene: TRBV11-2; CDR3 DNA: TGTGCCAGCAGCCTAAGGGTCTCTGGGGCCAACGTCCTGACTTTC; CDR3 protein: CASSLRVSGANVLTF
D gene: -; clone size: -; J gene: TRBJ2-5; V gene: TRBV5-4; CDR3 DNA: TGTGCCAGCAGCTTGGCCAGGGGGGCAGGGGCAGAGACCCAGTACTTC; CDR3 protein: CASSLARGAGAETQYF
D gene: -; clone size: -; J gene: TRBJ1-1; V gene: TRBV12-3/TRBV12-4; CDR3 DNA: TGTGCCAGCAGTTTCGACAGGAACACTGAAGCTTTCTTT; CDR3 protein: CASSFDRNTEAFF
D gene: -; clone size: few; J gene: TRBJ1-6; V gene: TRBV7-8; CDR3 DNA: TGTGCCAGCAGCTTAGAGTCCGGCCATAATTCACCCCTCCACTTT; CDR3 protein: CASSLESGHNSPLHF
D gene: TRBD1; clone size: few; J gene: TRBJ2-1; V gene: TRBV10-3; CDR3 DNA: TGTGCCATCAGAGAAGGGACAGGGGCTGTGTTCTTC; CDR3 protein: CAIREGTGAVFF
D gene: -; clone size: -; J gene: TRBJ2-5; V gene: TRBV15; CDR3 DNA: TGTGCCACCAGCGGCCTCGGGAACGGGTTAGGAAGGGTAGAGACCCAGTACTTC; CDR3 protein: CATSGLGNGLGRVETQYF
D gene: -; clone size: -; J gene: TRBJ1-5; V gene: TRBV2; CDR3 DNA: TGTGCCAGCAGTCTAGGGGGAAGTTTCGGTCAGCCCCAGCATTTT; CDR3 protein: CASSLGGSFGQPQHF
D gene: TRBD1; clone size: once; J gene: TRBJ2-1; V gene: TRBV19; CDR3 DNA: TGTGCCAGTAGGGTCAGGGGGCTCGATGAGCAGTTCTTC; CDR3 protein: CASRVRGLDEQFF
D gene: -; clone size: few; J gene: TRBJ2-7; V gene: TRBV1; CDR3 DNA: TGCACCAGCAGCCAAACAGGCTCCTACGAGCAGTACTTC; CDR3 protein: CTSSQTGSYEQYF
D gene: -; clone size: -; J gene: TRBJ1-1; V gene: TRBV6-5; CDR3 DNA: TGTGCCAGCAGTTACTCCTCAGAGAACACTGAAGCTTTCTTT; CDR3 protein: CASSYSSENTEAFF
D gene: -; clone size: -; J gene: TRBJ1-1; V gene: TRBV27; CDR3 DNA: TGTGCCAGCTCCGGGGGAATGAACACTGAAGCTTTCTTT; CDR3 protein: CASSGGMNTEAFF
D gene: -; clone size: -; J gene: TRBJ2-1; V gene: TRBV5-1; CDR3 DNA: TGCGCCAGCAGCTTTGGGGGGATAATAGGCAATGAGCAGTTCTTC; CDR3 protein: CASSFGGIIGNEQFF
D gene: TRBD1; clone size: -; J gene: TRBJ2-6; V gene: TRBV24-1; CDR3 DNA: TGTGCCACCAGTGAACGCGGACAGGGGGGCCGCTCTGGGGCCAACGTCCTGACTTTC; CDR3 protein: CATSERGQGGRSGANVLTF
D gene: TRBD2; clone size: -; J gene: TRBJ2-7; V gene: TRBV29-1; CDR3 DNA: TGCAGCGCCATAGCGGGAGGGCCTTATGAGCAGTACTTC; CDR3 protein: CSAIAGGPYEQYF
D gene: -; clone size: -; J gene: TRBJ2-1; V gene: TRBV11-2; CDR3 DNA: TGTGCCAGCAGCCGAGGGGGGGGGCGGTACAATGAGCAGTTCTTC; CDR3 protein: CASSRGGGRYNEQFF